Following are 31 T cell receptor beta chains from one sample sequenced in a study of cytomegalovirus exposure and HLA in healthy donors. PCR amplification relied on 60 Vbeta primers (plus 13 Jbeta primers). TCRdb's table, derived via immunoSEQ multiplex PCR, lists solely in-frame clones and lacks some. Listed are some 34,000 clones; under 4.5% falls within the top ten. The sample was PBMCs. All receptors come from a man aged 40-49 years in good health and CMV-seronegative.

This clone is deemed medium-sized by its frequency. The chain couples TRBV6-4 to TRBJ2-1; 11 bases fit TRBD2. Germline V gene sequence: CDR1 MRHNA, CDR2 SNTAGT. The trim removed 4 bases at V and 7 bases at J, leaving 3 bases unmatched. This CDR3 has 14 amino acids. The CDR3 nucleotides read TGTGCCAGCAGTGTAGCGGGAGGGCCGAATGAGCAGTTCTTC. Protein sequence: CASSVAGGPNEQFF.

This chain joins TRBV11-3 and TRBJ1-1; no clear D. The CDR3 spans 12 residues. V lost 5 bases to trimming and J lost 4 bases, with 8 bases between them. Germline V gene lookup returns CDR1 SGHNT and CDR2 YENEEA. CDR3 in amino acids: CASSPTITEAFF. For the CDR3, the DNA is TGTGCCAGCAGCCCTACTATCACTGAAGCTTTCTTT.

The chain has TRBV7-9 and TRBJ2-3; D is unresolved. The V gene lost 5 bases and the J gene lost 2 bases, with 17 bases spanning the gap. Germline V gives CDR1 SEHNR, CDR2 FQNEAQ (reference sequence). CDR3 length equals 16 residues. The CDR3 DNA reads as TGTGCCAGCAGCAACGCGGCTACCTTTTTCACAGATACGCAGTATTTT. Protein product: CASSNAATFFTDTQYF.

The V gene is TRBV15, the J gene TRBJ2-7, with D possibly being TRBD2 (6 bases). Germline-derived CDR1 and CDR2 are LNHNV and YYDKDF (reference sequence). The CDR3 loop spans 14 amino acids. The germline V and J ends were trimmed by 1 base and 3 bases, with 10 bases remaining between them. The DNA of the CDR3 is TGTGCCACCAGCAGAGGCGGGACCCTCTACGAGCAGTACTTC. Translation gives CATSRGGTLYEQYF.

This rearrangement joins TRBV5-5 to TRBJ1-1; TRBD1 is a possible D gene (5 bases). The CDR3 is 12 amino acids. V was pared by 5 bases and J by 8 bases, with 13 bases between. In germline, CDR1 is SGHKS, CDR2 YYEKEE (reference sequence). CDR3 sequence: CASSRNRQEAFF. CDR3 coding DNA: TGTGCCAGCAGTCGAAACAGGCAAGAAGCTTTCTTT.

The chain uses TRBV4-2 and TRBJ2-1; 11 bases align to TRBD2. Germline V gene lookup returns CDR1 LGHNA and CDR2 YNFKEQ. J was trimmed by 9 bases and V by 0 bases; bases with no gene match: 13. The CDR3 runs 18 residues. The CDR3 bases are TGTGCCAGCAGCCAAGAGGGGTTTAGCGGGAGGGCCTCTCGTGAGCAGTTCTTC. Amino acids: CASSQEGFSGRASREQFF.

The chain uses TRBV10-3 and TRBJ1-3; D is unclear. Looked up from germline, CDR1 is ENHRY and CDR2 is SYGVKD. V lost 10 bases to trimming and J lost 5 bases, with 12 bases between them. The CDR3 loop spans 12 amino acids. In nucleotides, the CDR3 is TGTGCCACCGGAGGTGGTAGAAACACCATATATTTT. Translating gives CATGGGRNTIYF.

The rearrangement joins TRBV20-1 to TRBJ2-1, with a tentative D call TRBD2 (6 bases). Trimming removed 6 bases from V and 10 bases from J, with 13 bases in between. Per the germline V gene, CDR1 is DFQATT and CDR2 is SNEGSKA (reference sequence). The CDR3 runs to 11 residues. CDR3 coding DNA: TGCAGTGCCTTAGGCCGGGGGGAGCAGTTCTTC. Residues: CSALGRGEQFF.

This clone is labeled medium-sized based on frequency. This chain connects TRBV7-2 to TRBJ1-1, with a possible D match to TRBD1 (5 bases). This CDR3 comprises 15 residues. CDR1 and CDR2 (germline): SGHTA, FQGNSA. The germline V and J ends were trimmed by 7 bases and 1 base, with 16 bases remaining between them. The CDR3 loop reads CASNRLTATNTEAFF. The CDR3 nucleotides are TGTGCCAGCAACCGATTGACAGCGACGAACACTGAAGCTTTCTTT.

J is TRBJ2-7 and V is TRBV29-1; D is possibly TRBD2 (7 bases). V lost 3 bases to trimming and J lost 6 bases, with 15 bases between them. CDR3 length: 13 amino acids. Germline V lookup: CDR1 SQVTM, CDR2 ANQGSEA. This CDR3 reads CSVEGGAGREQYF. CDR3 sequence (DNA): TGCAGCGTTGAGGGGGGGGCAGGACGCGAGCAGTACTTC.

The V call is TRBV18, the J call TRBJ1-5; 9 bases agree with TRBD1. CDR3 length equals 15 residues. From germline, CDR1 is KGHSH and CDR2 LQKENI. V shed 3 bases, J shed 6 bases, and the junction held 6 bases outside the gene matches. The CDR3 spells CASSPSTGGGQPQHF. The CDR3 region has the DNA TGTGCCAGCTCACCTTCGACAGGGGGAGGTCAGCCCCAGCATTTT.

The chain joins TRBV2 to TRBJ2-7; tentatively, D is TRBD1 (5 bases). The CDR3 totals 16 residues. Germline V lookup: CDR1 SNHLY, CDR2 FYNNEI. Deletions cut 0 bases from V and 2 bases from J, with 14 bases between. CDR3 sequence reads: CASSEALGRAAYEQYF. The DNA of the CDR3 is TGTGCCAGCAGTGAAGCGCTTGGCAGGGCGGCCTACGAGCAGTACTTC.

V usage is TRBV6-6 and J usage is TRBJ1-4, with D maybe TRBD1 (6 bases). V lost 8 bases and J lost 2, with 6 bases in between. Germline V gene lookup returns CDR1 MNHNY and CDR2 SVGAGI (reference sequence). The CDR3 length is 12 residues. The CDR3 nucleotides read TGTGCCAGCGGGGGCACTAATGAAAAACTGTTTTTT. Translation: CASGGTNEKLFF.

CDR3 nucleotide sequence: TGTGCCAGCAGTGAGGGGGGGGGCTCCTACGAGCAGTACTTC. Translating gives CASSEGGGSYEQYF. The J gene is TRBJ2-7, the V gene TRBV6-1; 7 bases align to TRBD2. The germline V gene encodes CDR1 MNHNS and CDR2 SASEGT. The CDR3 contains 14 residues. Trimming removed 3 bases from V and 0 bases from J; junction bases left unmatched: 2.

The chain carries TRBV13 and TRBJ2-2; D is perhaps TRBD1 (5 bases). Germline V CDR1 and CDR2: PRHDT, FYEKMQ (reference sequence). The CDR3 spans 13 residues. V was pared by 5 bases and J by 5 bases, with 9 bases between. The CDR3, as DNA: TGTGCCAGCAGCGGACACAAGACCGGGGAGCTGTTTTTT. Translated, it gives CASSGHKTGELFF.

The chain employs TRBV28 and TRBJ2-6; possible D gene TRBD1, 6 bases. CDR3 length: 15 residues. V lost 6 bases and J lost 3, with 12 bases in between. The V gene's germline CDR1 is MDHEN and CDR2 SYDVKM. The CDR3 coding sequence is TGTGCCAGCAGAACACCAGGGGTTGGGGCCAACGTCCTGACTTTC. Its protein product is CASRTPGVGANVLTF. The full variable domain, in which reference TRBV28 and TRBJ2-6 provide the parts outside the CDR3, is DVKVTQSSRYLVKRTGEKVFLECVQDMDHENMFWYRQDPGLGLRLIYFSYDVKMKEKGDIPEGYSVSREKKERFSLILESASTNQTSMYLCASRTPGVGANVLTFGAGSRLTVL.

The genes are TRBV6-4 and TRBJ2-3; 9 nucleotides align to TRBD1. The junction had 6 bases not matched to a gene; V was cut back by 3 bases and J by 2 bases. The CDR3 spans 16 residues. Germline lookup yields CDR1 MRHNA and CDR2 SNTAGT. CDR3 residues: CASSEITGGSTDTQYF. CDR3 bases: TGTGCCAGCAGTGAGATCACAGGGGGCTCCACAGATACGCAGTATTTT.

The CDR3 region is CASRLAGGRNEQFF. In DNA form, the CDR3 reads TGTGCCAGCAGACTAGCGGGAGGGAGGAATGAGCAGTTCTTC. The chain has TRBV7-2 and TRBJ2-1, with 13 bases that match TRBD2. CDR3 length equals 14 residues. The J segment lost 7 bases and the V segment lost 6 bases, leaving 3 bases of the junction unmatched. Germline CDR1 SGHTA, CDR2 FQGNSA.

The chain recombines TRBV28 with TRBJ2-3; 7 bases fit TRBD1. Trimming removed 2 bases from V and 4 bases from J; junction bases left unmatched: 0. Germline-derived CDR1 and CDR2 are MDHEN and SYDVKM. CDR3 length: 13 residues. CDR3 residues: CASSLQGADTQYF. DNA for the CDR3: TGTGCCAGCAGTTTACAGGGGGCAGATACGCAGTATTTT.

The chain employs TRBV28 and TRBJ2-7; possible D gene TRBD2, 6 bases. CDR3 length: 13 amino acids. CDR1 is MDHEN, CDR2 SYDVKM, per germline. Trimming shortened V by 4 bases and J by 2 bases, and 9 bases separated the two germline ends. CDR3 bases: TGTGCCAGCAGTTCGGGACTCACCTACGAGCAGTACTTC. Encoded protein: CASSSGLTYEQYF.

The chain employs TRBV18 and TRBJ2-5; the D gene is possibly TRBD2 (6 bases). V was shortened by 4 bases and J by 5 bases, with 17 bases between the two germline ends. Per germline, CDR1 KGHSH and CDR2 LQKENI. The CDR3 is made up of 15 amino acids. CDR3 sequence reads: CASSQKQEAGETQYF. In DNA form, the CDR3 reads TGTGCCAGCTCACAGAAACAGGAGGCGGGGGAGACCCAGTACTTC.

The V and J genes are TRBV30 and TRBJ2-1, with 7 bases aligning to TRBD2. CDR3 length: 13 residues. V shed 0 bases and J 9 bases; nucleotides not matched to a gene: 5. Germline V gives CDR1 GTSNPN, CDR2 SVGIG (reference sequence). Here the CDR3 reads CAWSVRGVSEQFF. The CDR3 DNA is TGTGCCTGGAGTGTACGGGGGGTAAGTGAGCAGTTCTTC.

This chain links TRBV4-1 with TRBJ1-2, with 8 bases identical to TRBD1. Trimming at V came to 4 bases and at J to 6 bases, leaving 10 bases not matched to a gene. The CDR3 loop spans 15 amino acids. Germline lookup yields CDR1 MGHRA and CDR2 YSYEKL. The CDR3 protein is CASSPFLQGANGYTF. The CDR3, as DNA: TGCGCCAGCAGCCCTTTCCTTCAGGGGGCGAATGGCTACACCTTC.

V usage is TRBV7-9 and J usage is TRBJ2-3; D not resolved. Germline CDR1 reads SEHNR; CDR2 reads FQNEAQ (reference sequence). This CDR3 region has 12 residues. V was trimmed by 1 base and J by 4 bases, leaving 3 bases between them. The DNA for the CDR3 is TGTGCCAGCAGCTTAGTCGCAGATACGCAGTATTTT. It translates to CASSLVADTQYF.

J is TRBJ1-2 and V is TRBV5-8, with D possibly TRBD1 on 6 matching bases. CDR3 length equals 15 residues. In germline, CDR1 is SGHTS, CDR2 YDEGEE. The germline V and J ends were trimmed by 4 bases and 8 bases, with 21 bases remaining between them. CDR3 protein: CASSVIQGRMGGYTF. The DNA of the CDR3 is TGTGCCAGCAGCGTTATACAGGGTCGGATGGGAGGCTACACCTTC.

This chain uses TRBV4-3 with TRBJ2-5, with 12 bases aligning to TRBD2. Germline CDR1 reads LGHNA; CDR2 reads YSLEER. The trim removed 1 base at V and 5 bases at J, leaving 8 bases unmatched. This CDR3 is built from 17 residues. The CDR3 DNA sequence: TGCGCCAGCAGCCAAGGAGCTAGCGGGAGGGCCGAGGAGACCCAGTACTTC. Amino acids: CASSQGASGRAEETQYF.

The genes are TRBV9 and TRBJ2-2, with TRBD2 matching over 8 bases. CDR1 SGDLS and CDR2 YYNGEE come from the germline V gene. Trimming cost V 0 bases and J 9 bases; bases outside gene matches: 13. The CDR3 has 17 amino acids. CDR3 protein: CASSVALASGSDRELFF. The CDR3 nucleotides read TGTGCCAGCAGCGTAGCTTTGGCCAGCGGGAGTGACAGGGAGCTGTTTTTT.

The rearrangement links TRBV28 to TRBJ1-2; no clear D. The CDR3 length is 12 residues. CDR1 and CDR2 from the germline V gene are MDHEN and SYDVKM. V dropped 5 bases and J dropped 4 bases, with 8 bases sitting between them. The CDR3 protein is CASSEQSYGYTF. CDR3 in DNA: TGTGCCAGCAGTGAACAAAGCTATGGCTACACCTTC.

The chain employs TRBV27 and TRBJ2-7, with 12 bases matching TRBD2. V gave up 3 bases and J gave up 3 bases; unmatched junction bases: 3. CDR3 length equals 15 residues. From germline, CDR1 is MNHEY and CDR2 SMNVEV (reference sequence). The CDR3 loop is CASSFSTSGSYEQYF. As DNA, the CDR3 is TGTGCCAGCAGTTTTTCGACTAGCGGGAGCTACGAGCAGTACTTC.

The chain couples TRBV30 to TRBJ2-5; the match to TRBD1 covers 7 bases. The V segment lost 1 base and the J segment 2 bases; nucleotides outside the gene matches: 4. CDR1 is GTSNPN, CDR2 SVGIG, per germline (reference sequence). The CDR3 covers 14 residues. DNA of the CDR3: TGTGCCTGGAGTGAGGGGGCGGATCAAGAGACCCAGTACTTC. Amino acids: CAWSEGADQETQYF.

The CDR3 here is CASSQVSLPRGTQYF. The CDR3 nucleotides read TGCGCCAGCAGCCAAGTATCCCTACCCAGGGGTACGCAGTATTTT. The rearrangement links TRBV4-3 to TRBJ2-3; D possibly corresponds to TRBD1 (6 bases). Trimming stripped 1 base from V and 8 bases from J, with 16 bases between. In germline, CDR1 is LGHNA, CDR2 YSLEER. CDR3 length: 15 residues.